The 15 T cell receptor beta chains given below trace back to one sample, sequenced in a study of T-cell reconstitution after alpha-beta-depleted transplantation in children. Preparing the TCRbeta library involved the use of unique molecular identifiers. TCRdb re-called the PCR reads through MiXCR, storing one row per CDR3 protein. Of nearly 250,000 distinct CDR3 sequences in the sample, around 7.5% are singletons; the top ten hold 6% to 7%. This specimen consisted of PBMCs, mostly from graft donor cells, obtained 180 days after TCRalphabeta/CD19-depleted stem cell transplant. The receptors originated from a male patient under 18 who had a stem cell transplant for acute lymphoblastic leukemia, so the T cells may come from the graft donor.

The table lists this clonotype with many counts. This rearrangement joins TRBV29-1 to TRBJ1-2; possible D gene TRBD1, 6 bases. Per germline, CDR1 SQVTM and CDR2 ANQGSEA. V lost 4 bases and J 0 bases, leaving 21 bases between the germline ends. CDR3 length: 17 residues. CDR3 bases: TGCAGCGTTGTCCACGAACCCCGGACAGAAGCTAACTATGGCTACACCTTC. Protein sequence: CSVVHEPRTEANYGYTF.

Many counts were recorded for this clonotype. This chain links TRBV18 with TRBJ2-5; D is possibly TRBD2 (6 bases). Germline V gene data show CDR1 as KGHSH and CDR2 as LQKENI. The CDR3 sequence is 16 residues long. V shed 6 bases and J shed 3 bases, with 20 bases lying between them. Here the CDR3 reads CASSPQLTGGKETQYF. For the CDR3, the DNA is TGTGCCAGCTCTCCCCAGCTTACAGGAGGGAAAGAGACCCAGTACTTC.

This clonotype was observed many times. The genes are TRBV2 and TRBJ1-5; D is ambiguous. Germline V lookup: CDR1 SNHLY, CDR2 FYNNEI. Trimming stripped 2 bases from V and 3 bases from J, with 11 bases between. CDR3 length: 15 amino acids. The CDR3 region is CASSEYGWVNQPQHF. CDR3 sequence (DNA): TGTGCCAGCAGTGAATACGGATGGGTCAATCAGCCCCAGCATTTT.

The sample holds many counts of this clonotype. V is TRBV7-2 and J is TRBJ2-5, with 8 positions matching TRBD2. J lost 5 bases, V lost 1 base, and 6 bases had no gene match. The CDR3 is 15 amino acids. CDR1 SGHTA and CDR2 FQGNSA come from the germline V gene. CDR3 DNA: TGTGCCAGCAGCTTAGATCGGGGGGGCGGGGAGACCCAGTACTTC. Protein sequence: CASSLDRGGGETQYF.

This clonotype was seen many times. The chain is built from TRBV6-1 and TRBJ2-5; D perhaps matches TRBD1 (5 bases). CDR3 length: 14 amino acids. Trimming removed 5 bases at V and 4 bases at J, with 14 bases between. CDR1 MNHNS and CDR2 SASEGT come from the germline V gene. CDR3 coding DNA: TGTGCCAGCAGTAGAAGGATGGGGCGAGAGACCCAGTACTTC. Translating it yields CASSRRMGRETQYF.

In its sample, this clonotype was seen many times. As DNA, the CDR3 is TGTGCCAGCAGTTTTCACGTTGCGGGAGTAGACGAGCAGTACTTC. Protein sequence: CASSFHVAGVDEQYF. The chain joins TRBV6-5 to TRBJ2-7, with 7 nucleotides matching TRBD2. The germline gives CDR1 MNHEY, CDR2 SVGAGI. CDR3 length equals 15 residues. V was pared by 4 bases and J by 5 bases, with 11 bases of the junction left unmatched.

This clonotype came up a few times. The rearrangement joins TRBV15 to TRBJ2-5; no firm D call. Trimming left V 0 bases short and J 5 bases short, with 7 bases between. Germline V lookup: CDR1 LNHNV, CDR2 YYDKDF (reference sequence). The CDR3 has 13 amino acids. CDR3 protein: CATSRDIAETQYF. The DNA for the CDR3 is TGTGCCACCAGCAGAGATATCGCGGAGACCCAGTACTTC.

This clonotype was picked up many times. V gene TRBV6-2 or TRBV6-3 combines with J gene TRBJ2-1, with no clear D. Between the trimmed V and J ends, which lost 1 base and 0 bases, there was a span of 19 bases. CDR1 and CDR2 from the germline V gene are MNHEY and SVGEGT. The CDR3 has 19 residues. The chain's CDR3 is CASSYLIPRGLSSYNEQFF. The CDR3 bases are TGTGCCAGCAGTTACTTAATTCCGAGAGGCCTGAGCTCCTACAATGAGCAGTTCTTC.

As for this clonotype: Since a much larger clone is just one base distant, this may be a read error. The chain recombines TRBV14 with TRBJ1-1; D remains unclear. Germline-derived CDR1 and CDR2 are SGHDN and FVKESK. CDR3 length: 16 amino acids. The CDR3 sequence is CASSLVAGYRNTEDFF. The CDR3 region has the DNA TGTGCCAGCAGCCTGGTTGCGGGATATAGGAACACTGAAGATTTCTTT.

This clonotype has at least ten counts. This sequence joins TRBV20-1 and TRBJ1-4; D not certain. The germline V and J ends were trimmed by 0 bases and 4 bases, with 9 bases remaining between them. CDR3 length equals 14 residues. CDR1 is DFQATT and CDR2 is SNEGSKA in the germline V gene (reference sequence). CDR3 nucleotides: TGCAGTGCTAGAGACATAGGGATTAATGAAAAACTGTTTTTT. It yields the protein CSARDIGINEKLFF.

This clonotype was picked up many times. The chain links TRBV5-1 to TRBJ1-2; no definite D call. CDR3 length equals 14 residues. CDR1 is SGHRS and CDR2 is YFSETQ in the germline V gene. V was pared by 3 bases and J by 2 bases, with 11 bases between. The CDR3 loop is CASSSEGLNYGYTF. CDR3 bases: TGCGCCAGCAGCTCGGAGGGCTTAAACTATGGCTACACCTTC.

There are many counts of this clonotype. The V call is TRBV29-1, the J call TRBJ1-5, with D possibly being TRBD1 (5 bases). V gave up 6 bases and J gave up 7 bases, with 16 bases separating them. The CDR3 is 13 residues long. Germline-derived CDR1 and CDR2 are SQVTM and ANQGSEA. CDR3 sequence: CSVGRGGNQPQHF. In DNA form, the CDR3 reads TGCAGCGTAGGAAGGGGCGGAAACCAGCCCCAGCATTTT.

The V gene is TRBV12-5, the J gene TRBJ2-1; 15 positions agree with TRBD2. The V gene's germline CDR1 is LGHNT and CDR2 FRNRAP. The CDR3 consists of 14 residues. The V and J ends lost 5 bases and 9 bases, in that order; junction bases with no gene match: 2. The chain's CDR3 is CASGLGLAGGEQFF. CDR3 bases: TGTGCTAGTGGTCTGGGACTAGCGGGAGGTGAGCAGTTCTTC. The whole variable domain, filled in from reference TRBV12-5 and TRBJ2-1, reads DARVTQTPRHKVTEMGQEVTMRCQPILGHNTVFWYRQTMMQGLELLAYFRNRAPLDDSGMPKDRFSAEMPDATLATLKIQPSEPRDSAVYFCASGLGLAGGEQFFGPGTRLTVL.

This clonotype was observed many times. This chain connects TRBV12-3 or TRBV12-4 to TRBJ2-4, with D maybe TRBD2 (7 bases). The V end lost 3 bases, the J end lost 6 bases, and 15 bases lay between the germline ends. The length of the CDR3 is 15 residues. The CDR3: CASSLGRGGGNIQYF. Here the CDR3 DNA reads TGTGCCAGCAGTTTGGGTAGGGGAGGGGGAAACATTCAGTACTTC.

This clonotype was recorded at least ten times. The CDR3 DNA sequence: TGTGCCACCAGCAGAGATGGGGACAGCGGCTACACCTTC. Protein: CATSRDGDSGYTF. The chain combines TRBV15 with TRBJ1-2; 7 positions match TRBD1. V shed 0 bases, J shed 8 bases, and the junction held 3 bases outside the gene matches. Germline CDR1 and CDR2: LNHNV and YYDKDF (reference sequence). This CDR3 is built from 13 residues.